These 28 T cell receptor beta chains were sequenced from one sample in a study of T cell changes during pregnancy in multiple sclerosis. Assay used: immunoSEQ multiplex PCR; TCRdb lists only in-frame clones, some missing. This repertoire shows about 33,000 clones, approximately 90% found once; its top ten account for about 3%. Sequencing was performed on CD4+ T cells from peripheral blood mononuclear cells, taken in the third trimester of pregnancy. These receptors came from a female donor in good health, enrolled as a control in a pregnancy study.

The V call is TRBV6-5, the J call TRBJ2-7; 8 nucleotides line up with TRBD1. Trimming at V came to 5 bases and at J to 5 bases, leaving 8 bases not matched to a gene. The CDR3 totals 14 residues. CDR1 and CDR2 (germline): MNHEY, SVGAGI. In nucleotides, the CDR3 is TGTGCCAGCAGTCCTCCGGGACAGGTTGACGAGCAGTACTTC. It translates to CASSPPGQVDEQYF.

The V call is TRBV5-4, the J call TRBJ1-2; possibly TRBD1 for D (5 bases). Germline V gene lookup returns CDR1 SGHNT and CDR2 YYREEE (reference sequence). The V end was cut by 3 bases, the J end by 3 bases, with 9 bases between. The CDR3 sequence is 13 residues long. CDR3 amino acids: CASSSPGYYGYTF. The CDR3 DNA follows: TGTGCCAGCAGCTCCCCAGGGTACTATGGCTACACCTTC. Full variable domain (outside the CDR3, taken from reference TRBV5-4 and TRBJ1-2): ETGVTQSPTHLIKTRGQQVTLRCSSQSGHNTVSWYQQALGQGPQFIFQYYREEENGRGNFPPRFSGLQFPNYSSELNVNALELDDSALYLCASSSPGYYGYTFGSGTRLTVV.

The CDR3 nucleotides are TGTGCCAGCAGCTTGGCCCCCAGGGCGGACACCATATATTTT. This sequence encodes CASSLAPRADTIYF. The V gene is TRBV5-6, the J gene TRBJ1-3; TRBD1 is a possible D gene (5 bases). CDR1 is SGHDT and CDR2 is YYEEEE in the germline V gene. The CDR3 contains 14 residues. Trimming took off 0 bases at V and 8 bases at J, with 12 bases between the two ends.

The chain recombines TRBV18 with TRBJ1-1; D remains unclear. Germline values: CDR1 KGHSH, CDR2 LQKENI. The length of the CDR3 is 15 residues. Deletions cut 1 base from V and 5 bases from J, with 14 bases between. The CDR3 here is CASSPREPHGTEAFF. The CDR3 DNA reads as TGTGCCAGCTCACCACGGGAGCCACACGGGACTGAAGCTTTCTTT. The entire variable domain, with the rest obtained from reference TRBV18 and TRBJ1-1, is as follows: NAGVMQNPRHLVRRRGQEARLRCSPMKGHSHVYWYRQLPEEGLKFMVYLQKENIIDESGMPKERFSAEFPKEGPSILRIQQVVRGDSAAYFCASSPREPHGTEAFFGQGTRLTVV.

V gene TRBV4-2 combines with J gene TRBJ1-2, with TRBD1 as a possible D gene (5 bases). The germline gives CDR1 LGHNA, CDR2 YNFKEQ. V shed 0 bases and J shed 2 bases, with 22 bases lying between them. The CDR3 has 19 residues. CDR3 loop: CASSQDGVDLDRNNYGYTF. CDR3 nucleotides: TGTGCCAGCAGCCAAGATGGGGTAGACCTCGACAGAAACAACTATGGCTACACCTTC.

The gene calls are TRBV2 and TRBJ1-5; TRBD1 matches at 7 bases. Germline V gene sequence: CDR1 SNHLY, CDR2 FYNNEI. V was clipped by 8 bases and J by 4 bases; unmatched bases: 8. The CDR3 extends over 14 amino acids. This CDR3 is CASGLDRANQPQHF. As DNA, the CDR3 is TGTGCCAGCGGCCTTGACAGGGCTAATCAGCCCCAGCATTTT. The variable domain in full, with the rest retrieved from reference TRBV2 and TRBJ1-5, is EPEVTQTPSHQVTQMGQEVILRCVPISNHLYFYWYRQILGQKVEFLVSFYNNEISEKSEIFDDQFSVERPDGSNFTLKIRSTKLEDSAMYFCASGLDRANQPQHFGDGTRLSIL.

V and J are TRBV18 and TRBJ2-2; the D gene is possibly TRBD1 (6 bases). V shed 3 bases and J shed 5 bases, with 10 bases lying between them. Germline V lookup: CDR1 KGHSH, CDR2 LQKENI. The CDR3 sequence is 14 residues long. The CDR3 is CASSPQQGTGELFF. The CDR3 DNA sequence: TGTGCCAGCTCACCGCAACAGGGAACCGGGGAGCTGTTTTTT.

The V and J genes are TRBV7-2 and TRBJ2-3, with 9 bases matching TRBD2. This CDR3 has 16 residues. Germline CDR1 reads SGHTA; CDR2 reads FQGNSA. With V trimmed by 1 base and J by 4 bases, 6 bases remained unmatched. CDR3 in amino acids: CASSLDGGGGPDTQYF. CDR3 sequence (DNA): TGTGCCAGCAGCTTAGACGGCGGGGGGGGGCCAGATACGCAGTATTTT.

This chain joins TRBV7-2 and TRBJ2-5; D remains ambiguous. Matching the DNA end better, TRBJ2-7 makes the J call doubtful. This CDR3 has 14 residues. The germline CDR1 and CDR2 sequences are SGHTA and FQGNSA. Here the CDR3 DNA reads TGTGCCAGCAGCTTTTCCCGTAGCTCCTACGAGCAGTACTTC. Translating gives CASSFSRSSYEQYF.

The rearrangement uses TRBV25-1 and TRBJ2-3, with 9 positions matching TRBD2. This CDR3 has 16 amino acids. The V gene's germline CDR1 is MGHDK and CDR2 SYGVNS. Trimming removed 1 base from V and 3 bases from J; junction bases left unmatched: 5. The CDR3 is CASSELTLAGTDTQYF. In nucleotides, the CDR3 is TGTGCCAGCAGTGAATTAACCCTAGCGGGGACAGATACGCAGTATTTT.

The rearrangement links TRBV2 to TRBJ1-2, with 9 positions matching TRBD1. CDR3 length: 13 amino acids. Germline-derived CDR1 and CDR2 are SNHLY and FYNNEI. Trimming at V came to 10 bases and at J to 4 bases, leaving 7 bases not matched to a gene. CDR3: CATSGQGPYGYTF. For the CDR3, the DNA is TGTGCCACCTCGGGACAGGGCCCCTATGGCTACACCTTC. Filled out from reference TRBV2 and TRBJ1-2, the complete variable domain reads EPEVTQTPSHQVTQMGQEVILRCVPISNHLYFYWYRQILGQKVEFLVSFYNNEISEKSEIFDDQFSVERPDGSNFTLKIRSTKLEDSAMYFCATSGQGPYGYTFGSGTRLTVV.

The chain carries TRBV4-1 and TRBJ2-5; D gene ambiguous. Germline assignment: CDR1 MGHRA and CDR2 YSYEKL. Trimming left V 1 base short and J 1 base short, with 7 bases between. The CDR3 runs 14 residues. CDR3 amino acids: CASSQGLGQETQYF. The CDR3 nucleotides read TGCGCCAGCAGCCAAGGGCTAGGCCAAGAGACCCAGTACTTC.

This chain joins TRBV6-1 and TRBJ2-1, with TRBD2 matching over 14 bases. The CDR3 totals 15 residues. Germline CDR1 reads MNHNS; CDR2 reads SASEGT. With V trimmed by 7 bases and J by 7 bases, 6 bases remained unmatched. The CDR3 DNA is TGTGCCAGCACCAGACTAGCGGGAGGGATGAATGAGCAGTTCTTC. This gives the protein CASTRLAGGMNEQFF.

This chain joins TRBV27 and TRBJ1-1; 7 positions match TRBD1. This CDR3 spans 13 amino acids. V shed 1 base and J 8 bases; nucleotides not matched to a gene: 4. Germline V gene data show CDR1 as MNHEY and CDR2 as SMNVEV (reference sequence). The CDR3 spells CASSLLQGQEAFF. CDR3 nucleotide sequence: TGTGCCAGCAGTTTATTACAGGGGCAAGAAGCTTTCTTT.

This clone has just a few counts. This chain links TRBV10-2 with TRBJ2-1; 7 bases agree with TRBD2. V gave up 6 bases and J gave up 2 bases; unmatched junction bases: 4. This CDR3 comprises 14 residues. Per germline, CDR1 WSHSY and CDR2 SAAADI. In nucleotides, the CDR3 is TGCGCCAGCAGCACAAGCGGGACCTACAATGAGCAGTTCTTC. Translating gives CASSTSGTYNEQFF.

This clone was observed a few times. The chain recombines TRBV5-1 with TRBJ2-7, with TRBD1 matching over 9 bases. Germline V gene lookup returns CDR1 SGHRS and CDR2 YFSETQ. The ends lost 3 bases at V and 6 bases at J; junction bases unmatched: 7. The length of the CDR3 is 14 residues. The CDR3 sequence is CASSSPGTGFEQYF. The DNA of the CDR3 is TGCGCCAGCAGCTCACCCGGGACAGGGTTCGAGCAGTACTTC.

The chain is built from TRBV28 and TRBJ2-7; 9 nucleotides agree with TRBD1. Germline CDR1 reads MDHEN; CDR2 reads SYDVKM. This CDR3 spans 14 amino acids. With 5 bases clipped from V and 6 bases from J, the junction kept 8 bases outside the gene matches. Here the CDR3 reads CASSQRTGEGEQYF. CDR3 sequence (DNA): TGTGCCAGCAGTCAAAGGACAGGGGAAGGCGAGCAGTACTTC.

This clone was counted a single time. The chain uses TRBV14 and TRBJ1-2, with D uncertain. The germline V and J ends were trimmed by 4 bases and 4 bases, with 16 bases remaining between them. The CDR3 contains 15 residues. Germline CDR1 is SGHDN and CDR2 is FVKESK. The CDR3 bases are TGTGCCAGCAGCCCCTACCTGGGAGCGGGCTATGGCTACACCTTC. It encodes CASSPYLGAGYGYTF.

This chain's CDR3 is CASITVAGNSPLHF. CDR3 DNA sequence: TGTGCCAGCATAACCGTCGCAGGGAATTCACCCCTCCACTTT. The chain carries TRBV28 and TRBJ1-6, with a tentative D call TRBD1 (5 bases). There are 14 residues in the CDR3. Per germline, CDR1 MDHEN and CDR2 SYDVKM. V shed 7 bases and J shed 7 bases, with 14 bases lying between them.

The rearrangement links TRBV10-2 to TRBJ1-1; no firm D call. V was pared by 6 bases and J by 6 bases, with 14 bases between. The CDR3 loop spans 13 amino acids. CDR1 is WSHSY and CDR2 is SAAADI in the germline V gene. CDR3 amino acids: CASRQYREAEAFF. The CDR3 DNA reads TGCGCCAGCAGACAATACCGCGAGGCTGAAGCTTTCTTT.

This clone was seen a few times. The rearrangement links TRBV6-5 to TRBJ2-5, with D maybe TRBD1 (5 bases). The CDR3 totals 13 residues. Deletions cut 4 bases from V and 1 base from J, with 7 bases between. The germline CDR1 and CDR2 sequences are MNHEY and SVGAGI. CDR3 sequence (DNA): TGTGCCAGCAGTTGGCAGGGCCAAGAGACCCAGTACTTC. This codes for CASSWQGQETQYF.

The rearrangement joins TRBV5-6 to TRBJ1-2; no reliable D call. The length of the CDR3 is 16 residues. V gave up 4 bases and J gave up 2 bases, with 18 bases separating them. Per the germline V gene, CDR1 is SGHDT and CDR2 is YYEEEE. This chain's CDR3 is CASSPTVRENNYGYTF. DNA of the CDR3: TGTGCCAGCAGCCCCACGGTACGGGAGAACAACTATGGCTACACCTTC.

The V and J genes are TRBV6-1 and TRBJ2-2; 7 bases match TRBD1. This CDR3 comprises 15 residues. From germline, CDR1 is MNHNS and CDR2 SASEGT. V lost 4 bases, J lost 5 bases, and 7 bases stayed unmatched. CDR3 in amino acids: CASSARDRETGELFF. DNA for the CDR3: TGTGCCAGCAGTGCCCGGGACAGAGAGACCGGGGAGCTGTTTTTT.

The rearrangement uses TRBV10-1 and TRBJ1-2; TRBD1 might be the D (5 bases). The germline CDR1 and CDR2 sequences are WNHNN and SYGVQD (reference sequence). The CDR3 covers 13 residues. Trimming removed 5 bases at V and 7 bases at J, with 14 bases between. For the CDR3, the DNA is TGCGCCAGCAGTTTACAAGGGGATAGTGGCTACACCTTC. Translated, it gives CASSLQGDSGYTF.

The V gene is TRBV6-1, the J gene TRBJ2-4, with 9 nucleotides matching TRBD2. This CDR3 is 14 amino acids long. The V gene end was trimmed by 6 bases and the J gene end by 7 bases; junction bases not matched to a gene: 7. The germline V gene has CDR1 MNHNS and CDR2 SASEGT. In DNA form, the CDR3 reads TGTGCCAGCAGGGGCGGGACTAGCCTTAACATTCAGTACTTC. It translates to CASRGGTSLNIQYF.

This chain joins TRBV5-1 and TRBJ1-1, with D maybe TRBD1 (5 bases). The CDR3 runs to 15 residues. V lost 3 bases to trimming and J lost 0 bases, with 12 bases between them. Germline CDR1 is SGHRS and CDR2 is YFSETQ. CDR3 sequence (DNA): TGCGCCAGCAGCTGGACTAGGGGTCTGAACACTGAAGCTTTCTTT. Encoded protein: CASSWTRGLNTEAFF.

Turning to this clone: The junction and the germline gene differ at one end; a read error may be behind it. The chain combines TRBV4-1 with TRBJ1-2; 8 bases line up with TRBD1. The CDR3 runs 15 residues. Germline assignment: CDR1 MGHRA and CDR2 YSYEKL. CDR3 nucleotide sequence: TGCGCCAGCAGCCAGCCCCGACAGGGGAACTATGGCAACACCTTC. It codes for CASSQPRQGNYGNTF.

The chain links TRBV2 to TRBJ2-2; TRBD1 is a possible D gene (6 bases). Germline V gene data show CDR1 as SNHLY and CDR2 as FYNNEI. Trimming shortened V by 10 bases and J by 2 bases, and 14 bases separated the two germline ends. This CDR3 spans 14 amino acids. The DNA of the CDR3 is TGTGCCACCAAGGGACAACTAAACACCGGGGAGCTGTTTTTT. As protein: CATKGQLNTGELFF.